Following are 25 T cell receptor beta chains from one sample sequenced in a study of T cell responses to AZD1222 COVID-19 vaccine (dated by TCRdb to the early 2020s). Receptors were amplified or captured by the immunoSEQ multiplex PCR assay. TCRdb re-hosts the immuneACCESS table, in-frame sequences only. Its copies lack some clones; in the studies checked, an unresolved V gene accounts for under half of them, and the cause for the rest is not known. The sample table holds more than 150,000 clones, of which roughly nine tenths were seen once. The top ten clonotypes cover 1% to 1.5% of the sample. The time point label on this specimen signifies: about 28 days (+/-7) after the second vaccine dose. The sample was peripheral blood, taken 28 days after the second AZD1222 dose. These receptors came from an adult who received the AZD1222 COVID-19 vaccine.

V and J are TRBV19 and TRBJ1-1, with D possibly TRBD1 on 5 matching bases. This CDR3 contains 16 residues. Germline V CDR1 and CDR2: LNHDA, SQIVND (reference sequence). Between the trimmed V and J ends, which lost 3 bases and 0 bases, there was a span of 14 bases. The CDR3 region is CASSIGAGLMNTEAFF. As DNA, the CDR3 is TGTGCCAGTAGTATTGGGGCAGGACTCATGAACACTGAAGCTTTCTTT.

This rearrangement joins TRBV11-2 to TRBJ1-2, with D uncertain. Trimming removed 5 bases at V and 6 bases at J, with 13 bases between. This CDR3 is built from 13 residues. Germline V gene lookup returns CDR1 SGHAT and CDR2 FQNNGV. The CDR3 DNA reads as TGTGCCAGCAGCGACGCTGGGCGGGATGGCTACACCTTC. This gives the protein CASSDAGRDGYTF.

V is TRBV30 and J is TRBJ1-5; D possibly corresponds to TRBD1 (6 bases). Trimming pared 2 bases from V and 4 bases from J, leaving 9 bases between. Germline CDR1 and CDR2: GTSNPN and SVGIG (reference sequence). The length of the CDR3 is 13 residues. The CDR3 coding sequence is TGTGCCTGGAGTTCAAGGGGGAATCAGCCCCAGCATTTT. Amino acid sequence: CAWSSRGNQPQHF.

CDR3 bases: TGTGCCAGCAGTCACGAAGGTCGGCATGAGCAGTTCTTC. Translation: CASSHEGRHEQFF. The J gene is TRBJ2-1, the V gene TRBV27; D gene unclear. Germline values: CDR1 MNHEY, CDR2 SMNVEV (reference sequence). With 5 bases removed from V and 8 bases from J, the gap between germline ends came to 13 bases. The CDR3 spans 13 residues.

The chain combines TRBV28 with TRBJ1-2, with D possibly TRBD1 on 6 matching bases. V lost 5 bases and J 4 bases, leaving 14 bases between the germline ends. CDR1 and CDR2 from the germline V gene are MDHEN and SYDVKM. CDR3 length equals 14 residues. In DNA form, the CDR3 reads TGTGCCAGCAGTCCCCTCGGAGGGGGCTATGGCTACACCTTC. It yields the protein CASSPLGGGYGYTF.

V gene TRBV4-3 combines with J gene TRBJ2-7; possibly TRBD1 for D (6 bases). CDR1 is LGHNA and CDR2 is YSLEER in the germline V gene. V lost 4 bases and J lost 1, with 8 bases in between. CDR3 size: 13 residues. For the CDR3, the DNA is TGCGCCAGCAGCCGGGGACATTCCTACGAGCAGTACTTC. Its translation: CASSRGHSYEQYF.

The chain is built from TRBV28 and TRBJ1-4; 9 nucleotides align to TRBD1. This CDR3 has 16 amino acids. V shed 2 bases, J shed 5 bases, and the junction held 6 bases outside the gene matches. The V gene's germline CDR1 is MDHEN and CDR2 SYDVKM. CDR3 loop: CASSLDLQGANEKLFF. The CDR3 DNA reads TGTGCCAGCAGTTTAGACCTACAGGGGGCGAATGAAAAACTGTTTTTT.

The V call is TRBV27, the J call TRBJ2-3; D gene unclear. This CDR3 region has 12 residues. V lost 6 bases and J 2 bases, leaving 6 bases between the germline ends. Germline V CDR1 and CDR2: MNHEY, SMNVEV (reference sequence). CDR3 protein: CASRGITDTQYF. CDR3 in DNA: TGTGCCAGCAGGGGAATCACAGATACGCAGTATTTT.

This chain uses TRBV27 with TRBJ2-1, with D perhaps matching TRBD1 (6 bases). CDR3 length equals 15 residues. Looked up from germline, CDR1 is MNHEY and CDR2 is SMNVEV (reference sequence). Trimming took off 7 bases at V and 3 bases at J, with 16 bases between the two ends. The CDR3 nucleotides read TGTGCCAGCAAGGGCTGGGGGCTTGGCTACAATGAGCAGTTCTTC. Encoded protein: CASKGWGLGYNEQFF.

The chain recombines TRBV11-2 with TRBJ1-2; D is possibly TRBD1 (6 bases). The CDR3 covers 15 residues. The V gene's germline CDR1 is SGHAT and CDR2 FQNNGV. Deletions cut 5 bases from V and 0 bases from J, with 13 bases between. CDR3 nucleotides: TGTGCCAGCAGCCGGCAGGGGACGGCTAACTATGGCTACACCTTC. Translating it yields CASSRQGTANYGYTF.

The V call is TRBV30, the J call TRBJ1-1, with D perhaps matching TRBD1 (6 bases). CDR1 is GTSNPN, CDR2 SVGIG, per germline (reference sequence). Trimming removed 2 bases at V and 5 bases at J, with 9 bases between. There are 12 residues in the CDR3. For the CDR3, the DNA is TGTGCCTGGAGTTCAGGGGTGACTGAAGCTTTCTTT. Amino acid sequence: CAWSSGVTEAFF.

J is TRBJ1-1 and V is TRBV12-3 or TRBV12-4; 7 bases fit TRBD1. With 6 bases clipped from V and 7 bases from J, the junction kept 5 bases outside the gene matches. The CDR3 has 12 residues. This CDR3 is CASSRGVNEAFF. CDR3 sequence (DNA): TGTGCCAGCAGCAGGGGGGTTAATGAAGCTTTCTTT.

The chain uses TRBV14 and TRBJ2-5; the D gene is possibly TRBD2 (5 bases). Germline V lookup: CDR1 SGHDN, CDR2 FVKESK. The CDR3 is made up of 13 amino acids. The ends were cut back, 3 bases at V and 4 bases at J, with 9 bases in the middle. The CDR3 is CASSHRGGETQYF. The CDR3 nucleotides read TGTGCCAGCAGCCACCGCGGAGGAGAGACCCAGTACTTC.

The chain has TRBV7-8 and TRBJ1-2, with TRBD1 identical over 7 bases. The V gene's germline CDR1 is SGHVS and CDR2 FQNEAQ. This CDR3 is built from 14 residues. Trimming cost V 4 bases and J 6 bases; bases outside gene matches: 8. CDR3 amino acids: CASSSAGTAHGYTF. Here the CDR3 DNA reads TGTGCCAGCAGCTCAGCCGGGACAGCCCATGGCTACACCTTC.

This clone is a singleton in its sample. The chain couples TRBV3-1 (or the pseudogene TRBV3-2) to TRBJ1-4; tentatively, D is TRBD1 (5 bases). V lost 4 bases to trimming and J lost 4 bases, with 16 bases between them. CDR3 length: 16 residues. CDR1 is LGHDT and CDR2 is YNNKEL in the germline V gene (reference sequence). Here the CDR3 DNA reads TGTGCCAGCAGCCCCGGCGGGACGGTGGGTAATGAAAAACTGTTTTTT. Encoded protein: CASSPGGTVGNEKLFF.

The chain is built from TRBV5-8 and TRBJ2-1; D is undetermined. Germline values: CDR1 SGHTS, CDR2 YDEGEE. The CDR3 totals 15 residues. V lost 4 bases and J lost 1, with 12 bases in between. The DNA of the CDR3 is TGTGCCAGCAGCCCGAGGCGATCATCCTACAATGAGCAGTTCTTC. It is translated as CASSPRRSSYNEQFF.

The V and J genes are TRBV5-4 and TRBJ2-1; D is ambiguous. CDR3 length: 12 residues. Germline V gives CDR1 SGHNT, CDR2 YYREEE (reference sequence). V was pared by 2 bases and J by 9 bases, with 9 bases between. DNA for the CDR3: TGTGCCAGCAGCTTTGGGATTAGTGAGCAGTTCTTC. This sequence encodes CASSFGISEQFF.

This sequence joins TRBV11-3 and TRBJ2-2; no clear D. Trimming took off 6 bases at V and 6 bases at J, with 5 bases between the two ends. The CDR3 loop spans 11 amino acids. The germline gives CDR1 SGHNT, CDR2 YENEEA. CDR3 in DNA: TGTGCCAGCAGTTATGCCGGGGAGCTGTTTTTT. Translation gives CASSYAGELFF.

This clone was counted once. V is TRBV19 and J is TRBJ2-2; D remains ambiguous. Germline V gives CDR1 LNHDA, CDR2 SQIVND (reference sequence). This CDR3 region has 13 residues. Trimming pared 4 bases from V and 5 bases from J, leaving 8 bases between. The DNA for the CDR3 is TGTGCCAGTAGTAATATGGGTACCGGGGAGCTGTTTTTT. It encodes CASSNMGTGELFF. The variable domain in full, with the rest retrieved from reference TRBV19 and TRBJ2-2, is DGGITQSPKYLFRKEGQNVTLSCEQNLNHDAMYWYRQDPGQGLRLIYYSQIVNDFQKGDIAEGYSVSREKKESFPLTVTSAQKNPTAFYLCASSNMGTGELFFGEGSRLTVL.

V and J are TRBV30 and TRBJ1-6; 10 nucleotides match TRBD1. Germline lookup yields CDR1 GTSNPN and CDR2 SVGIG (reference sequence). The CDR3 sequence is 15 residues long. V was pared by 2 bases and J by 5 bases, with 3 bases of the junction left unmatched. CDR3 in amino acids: CAWSWGTGDNSPLHF. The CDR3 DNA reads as TGTGCCTGGAGTTGGGGGACAGGGGATAATTCACCCCTCCACTTT. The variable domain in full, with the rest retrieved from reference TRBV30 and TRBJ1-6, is SQTIHQWPATLVQPVGSPLSLECTVEGTSNPNLYWYRQAAGRGLQLLFYSVGIGQISSEVPQNLSASRPQDRQFILSSKKLLLSDSGFYLCAWSWGTGDNSPLHFGNGTRLTVT.

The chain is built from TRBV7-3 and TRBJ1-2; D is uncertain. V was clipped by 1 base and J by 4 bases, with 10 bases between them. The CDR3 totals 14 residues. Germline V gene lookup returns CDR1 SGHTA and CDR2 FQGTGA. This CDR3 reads CASSLSGSSYGYTF. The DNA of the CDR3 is TGTGCCAGCAGCTTAAGCGGGTCCAGCTATGGCTACACCTTC.

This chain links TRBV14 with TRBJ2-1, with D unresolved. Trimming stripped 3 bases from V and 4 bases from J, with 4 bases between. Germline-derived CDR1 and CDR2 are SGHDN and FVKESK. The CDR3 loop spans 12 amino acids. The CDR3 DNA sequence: TGTGCCAGCAGCCAGGGATACAATGAGCAGTTCTTC. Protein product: CASSQGYNEQFF. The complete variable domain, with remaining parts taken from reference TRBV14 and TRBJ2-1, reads EAGVTQFPSHSVIEKGQTVTLRCDPISGHDNLYWYRRVMGKEIKFLLHFVKESKQDESGMPNNRFLAERTGGTYSTLKVQPAELEDSGVYFCASSQGYNEQFFGPGTRLTVL.

The CDR3 DNA reads as TGTGCCAGCAGCTTTAGTACTGGCAATGAGCAGTTCTTC. Amino acids: CASSFSTGNEQFF. The chain couples TRBV7-8 to TRBJ2-1; D not resolved. The CDR3 is 13 residues long. Germline V gene data show CDR1 as SGHVS and CDR2 as FQNEAQ. The V end lost 3 bases, the J end lost 6 bases, and 9 bases lay between the germline ends.

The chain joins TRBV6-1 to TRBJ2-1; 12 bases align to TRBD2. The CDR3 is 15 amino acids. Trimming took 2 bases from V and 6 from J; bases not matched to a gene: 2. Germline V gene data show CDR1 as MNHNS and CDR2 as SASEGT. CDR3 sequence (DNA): TGTGCCAGCAGTGAACGGACTAGCGGGATCAATGAGCAGTTCTTC. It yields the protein CASSERTSGINEQFF.

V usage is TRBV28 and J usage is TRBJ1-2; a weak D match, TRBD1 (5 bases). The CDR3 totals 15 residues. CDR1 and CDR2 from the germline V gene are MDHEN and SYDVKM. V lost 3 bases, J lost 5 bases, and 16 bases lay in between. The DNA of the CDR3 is TGTGCCAGCAGTTTTCCCCAGGGACGGGGGTATGGCTACACCTTC. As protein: CASSFPQGRGYGYTF.